This entry is about one TCR beta chain. Its target is not known. Amplification used 60 Vbeta primers and 13 Jbeta primers. Produced via immunoSEQ multiplex PCR; TCRdb's table is partial and in-frame only. Seen here are about 100,000 clones, approximately 80% observed once, and the top ten hold about 0.79%. CDR1 is SGHRS and CDR2 is YFSETQ in the germline V gene. Trimming took 0 bases from V and 13 from J, leaving 12 bases between them. This CDR3 is 12 amino acids long. The data originate from a study of cytomegalovirus exposure and HLA in healthy donors. General observations from the study: Immune exposure was documented only through CMV serostatus.

Sample: PBMCs. This chain joins TRBV5-1 and TRBJ2-3; D gene ambiguous. The clonotype originates from a woman in her sixties or seventies in good health and CMV-seronegative. DNA for the CDR3: TGCGCCAGCAGCTTGGACAGCTCACCGGAGTATTTT. Protein product: CASSLDSSPEYF.